This TCR beta chain was sequenced during a study of T cells after yellow fever vaccination. Findings and limits, study-wide: Researchers cautioned that FACS-sorted repertoires could harbor abundant clonotypes contaminating from the bulk population. Clones that expanded after primary vaccination mostly reappeared after the booster (around 96% CD4, 88% CD8). Weaker overall was a secondary response that nonetheless peaked faster, on day 5 versus 15.

This clonotype was seen repeatedly, ten times or more. Its cognate antigen is unknown. Generation of TCR cDNA used 5'RACE template switching (which added a universal primer site and UMIs). Each CDR3 protein is one row after TCRdb ran MiXCR on the 5' RACE reads. Of some 320,000 distinct CDR3 sequences in the sample, approximately 4% are singletons; the top ten hold roughly 19%. Germline V gene data show CDR1 as DFQATT and CDR2 as SNEGSKA (reference sequence). Trimming at V came to 6 bases and at J to 1 base, leaving 6 bases not matched to a gene. The CDR3 spans 14 residues. The chain recombines TRBV20-1 with TRBJ1-3, with TRBD1 matching 7 bases. Sequencing was performed on PBMCs, taken 15 days after the yellow fever booster vaccination. The TCR originated in a man between 18 and 35 years old who received the YFV17D yellow fever vaccine. The CDR3 reads CSAQTGTSGNTIYF. The CDR3 coding sequence is TGCAGTGCCCAGACAGGGACGTCTGGAAACACCATATATTTT.